The clone carrying this T cell receptor (beta chain) came up many times. These data come from a study of tumor-infiltrating lymphocytes in oesophageal squamous cell carcinoma. The CDR3 is 13 residues long. Germline CDR1 is MDHEN and CDR2 is SYDVKM. V shed 2 bases and J 7 bases; nucleotides not matched to a gene: 4. MiXCR, run by TCRdb on the PCR reads, gives a single entry per CDR3 protein. Among over 20,000 distinct CDR3 sequences listed, around two fifths were seen once. The TCR was taken from a male donor with esophageal squamous cell carcinoma. The sequencing input was esophageal tumor tissue. This chain links TRBV28 with TRBJ1-1; 7 bases line up with TRBD1. The CDR3 loop is CASSLRGQGEAFF. CDR3 DNA sequence: TGTGCCAGCAGTTTAAGGGGGCAGGGTGAAGCTTTCTTT.